This TCR beta chain came from a study of blood T cell repertoires in COVID-19. Per the authors' pipeline: From reference gene primer amplification, estimates of nucleated cell counts were derived. TCRdb's table, derived via immunoSEQ multiplex PCR, lists solely in-frame clones and lacks some. V, J and clone size are those of that table, while D and trimming were read from the DNA. The table has about 50,000 clones, about three quarters seen once. Trimming pared 0 bases from V and 0 bases from J, leaving 8 bases between. Germline V gene sequence: CDR1 PRHDT, CDR2 FYEKMQ (reference sequence). The CDR3 sequence is 15 residues long.

The TCR was taken from a man in his fifties with active or convalescent COVID-19. The J gene is TRBJ1-1, the V gene TRBV13, with D unresolved. Material: peripheral blood. CDR3 in amino acids: CASSLGQAMNTEAFF. The DNA of the CDR3 is TGTGCCAGCAGCTTAGGCCAGGCCATGAACACTGAAGCTTTCTTT.